The 5 T cell receptor beta chains given below trace back to one sample, sequenced in a study of immune heterogeneity within non-small cell lung tumors. For the TCR beta CDR3, multiplex PCR with 32 V and 13 J primers performed the amplification. Via MiXCR, TCRdb re-called the multiplex PCR reads, giving one row per CDR3 protein. The sample includes roughly 9,900 distinct CDR3 sequences, almost 30% of them seen just once. Genomic DNA extracted from bulk tumor tissue served as template. A total of roughly 600 ng was used per sample. Several biopsies per primary tumor were taken during surgery, spaced as far apart as possible. Patients with untreated, newly diagnosed non-small cell lung cancer underwent curative surgery. What was sequenced was lung tumor tissue. These TCRs come from a woman aged 55-70 years with non-small cell lung cancer.

The chain employs TRBV27 and TRBJ2-5; a possible D gene is TRBD2 (5 bases). The germline V and J ends were trimmed by 8 bases and 4 bases, with 11 bases remaining between them. There are 12 residues in the CDR3. Germline V gives CDR1 MNHEY, CDR2 SMNVEV (reference sequence). Here the CDR3 DNA reads TGTGCCAGCCGCGGGTTATCAGAGACCCAGTACTTC. It yields the protein CASRGLSETQYF.

Sample share makes this clonotype medium-sized (0.01 to 0.1%). The chain couples TRBV6-2 or TRBV6-3 to TRBJ2-1, with 7 bases identical to TRBD2. The CDR3 runs 14 residues. Germline V gives CDR1 MNHEY, CDR2 SVGEGT. J gave up 3 bases and V 5 bases, and 4 bases lay outside the gene matches. The CDR3 DNA reads TGTGCCAGCAGTCGGACTAGTGGCTACAATGAGCAGTTCTTC. It translates to CASSRTSGYNEQFF.

Many counts were recorded for this clonotype. This rearrangement joins TRBV19 to TRBJ1-5; unclear D gene. CDR3 size: 14 residues. CDR1 is LNHDA and CDR2 is SQIVND in the germline V gene (reference sequence). Trimming pared 0 bases from V and 0 bases from J, leaving 3 bases between. The CDR3 region has the DNA TGTGCCAGTAGTATAGAACCTAGCAATCAGCCCCAGCATTTT. This encodes CASSIEPSNQPQHF.

Only a few counts were recorded for this clonotype. The rearrangement uses TRBV6-6 and TRBJ2-4, with a tentative D call TRBD2 (6 bases). CDR1 and CDR2 (germline): MNHNY, SVGAGI (reference sequence). This CDR3 region has 16 residues. Trimming cost V 0 bases and J 1 base, with 10 bases left between them. The CDR3 here is CASSYSGGRAKNIQYF. CDR3 bases: TGTGCCAGCAGTTACTCCGGAGGGCGGGCCAAAAACATTCAGTACTTC.

As for this clonotype: Just one base apart from a much larger clone, this may be a read error. The chain couples TRBV20-1 to TRBJ2-1; D might be TRBD2 (6 bases). Germline CDR1 and CDR2: DFQATT and SNEGSKA (reference sequence). The CDR3 is 12 amino acids. CDR3 in DNA: TGCAGTGCTCGCGGGACTTGGTTTGAGCATTTCTTC. Translated, it gives CSARGTWFEHFF.